This T cell receptor beta chain was captured in a study of early T cells in non-severe SARS-CoV-2 infection. Study summary: Whole-blood bulk RNA, unsorted, was sequenced, and chains were unpaired.

Researchers attached unique molecular identifiers to individual cDNA molecules. MiXCR was run by TCRdb on the 5' RACE reads, yielding one entry per CDR3 protein. The table has fewer than 55,000 distinct CDR3 sequences, 3% to 4% seen once; the top ten hold less than 4%. Findings of the study overall: Lookups in VDJdb leaned toward anti-spike CD8 responses and missed private and CD4 specificities.

This clonotype occurred many times. No antigen is known for it. V lost 2 bases and J lost 4, with 3 bases in between. The length of the CDR3 is 12 residues. Germline-derived CDR1 and CDR2 are MDHEN and SYDVKM. The chain is built from TRBV28 and TRBJ1-5; D unresolved. This clonotype originated in an adult who was a healthcare worker with PCR-confirmed SARS-CoV-2 infection or an uninfected control (not recorded which). The material sequenced was whole blood. The CDR3 reads CASSLGNQPQHF. The CDR3, as DNA: TGTGCCAGCAGTTTAGGAAATCAGCCCCAGCATTTT. Supplemented by reference TRBV28 and TRBJ1-5, the full variable domain reads DVKVTQSSRYLVKRTGEKVFLECVQDMDHENMFWYRQDPGLGLRLIYFSYDVKMKEKGDIPEGYSVSREKKERFSLILESASTNQTSMYLCASSLGNQPQHFGDGTRLSIL.